The sequence of this T cell receptor beta chain was determined in a study of low-dose radiotherapy and immunotherapy resistance in tumors. This clonotype was counted many times. Time point denoted: before trial treatment. Both TCRalpha and TCRbeta chains were reverse transcribed with V-gene-specific primers. TCRs were put through approximately 20 PCR cycles of amplification with Phusion. A constant-region primer and the V-primer adapter served as the primer pair. A single record per CDR3 protein comes from TCRdb applying MiXCR to the reads. Among tens of thousands of distinct CDR3 sequences listed, 9.4% were seen once. V lost 1 base to trimming and J lost 7 bases, with 18 bases between them. Germline lookup yields CDR1 SGHTA and CDR2 FQGNSA. The CDR3 length is 16 residues.

This sequence originates from a male donor with prostate cancer. Source: PBMCs, taken before treatment. The chain employs TRBV7-2 and TRBJ2-3; D is perhaps TRBD2 (6 bases). Here the CDR3 DNA reads TGTGCCAGCAGCTTAGTGGAGCGGGTATCGCCCAATACGCAGTATTTT. This translates into CASSLVERVSPNTQYF.